Each of the 16 T cell receptor beta chains below was sequenced from the same sample in a study of blood T cell repertoires in COVID-19. The method was immunoSEQ multiplex PCR; TCRdb's version includes in-frame clones alone and lacks a portion of them. The sample records about 220,000 clones, approximately 88% being singletons. The sequenced material came from PBMCs or T cells enriched from blood (not recorded which). All receptors come from a woman aged 30 to 39 with acute COVID-19.

This clone appeared a single time. The rearrangement links TRBV12-3 or TRBV12-4 to TRBJ1-5; D remains unclear. Trimming shortened V by 6 bases and J by 0 bases, and 3 bases separated the two germline ends. This CDR3 is 12 amino acids long. In DNA, the CDR3 is TGTGCCAGCAGGTATAGCAATCAGCCCCAGCATTTT. Translation: CASRYSNQPQHF.

The gene calls are TRBV19 and TRBJ1-1, with D tentatively TRBD1 (5 bases). The V and J ends lost 8 bases and 3 bases respectively, with 13 bases between them. From germline, CDR1 is LNHDA and CDR2 SQIVND (reference sequence). The CDR3 covers 13 residues. The CDR3 spells CASLAGGHTEAFF. The CDR3 nucleotides are TGTGCCAGTCTGGCCGGGGGTCACACTGAAGCTTTCTTT.

This chain connects TRBV6-5 to TRBJ2-5; D might be TRBD2 (5 bases). CDR1 is MNHEY and CDR2 is SVGAGI in the germline V gene. Trimming stripped 5 bases from V and 3 bases from J, with 16 bases between. This CDR3 has 15 residues. For the CDR3, the DNA is TGTGCCAGCAGTCCTACCAGGACTCGGGAAGAGACCCAGTACTTC. Residues: CASSPTRTREETQYF.

The chain has TRBV20-1 and TRBJ1-5; 7 nucleotides match TRBD1. The J segment lost 3 bases and the V segment lost 3 bases, leaving 2 bases of the junction unmatched. CDR1 is DFQATT and CDR2 is SNEGSKA in the germline V gene (reference sequence). The CDR3 is 13 residues long. CDR3 residues: CSASGQANQPQHF. CDR3 sequence (DNA): TGCAGTGCTAGTGGACAGGCCAATCAGCCCCAGCATTTT.

The J gene is TRBJ2-7, the V gene TRBV7-2; perhaps TRBD2 as D (6 bases). Between the trimmed V and J ends, which lost 2 bases and 6 bases, there was a span of 11 bases. Per the germline V gene, CDR1 is SGHTA and CDR2 is FQGNSA. This CDR3 has 13 amino acids. The CDR3 here is CASSLWGDLEQYF. CDR3 sequence (DNA): TGTGCCAGCAGCTTATGGGGGGACCTCGAGCAGTACTTC.

The V call is TRBV3-1 (or the pseudogene TRBV3-2), the J call TRBJ1-1; D possibly corresponds to TRBD1 (6 bases). Germline CDR1 LGHDT, CDR2 YNNKEL (reference sequence). This CDR3 is built from 16 residues. Trimming removed 4 bases at V and 1 base at J, with 16 bases between. In nucleotides, the CDR3 is TGTGCCAGCAGCCCTGGGAGGGGGTTACCGAACACTGAAGCTTTCTTT. It encodes CASSPGRGLPNTEAFF.

CDR3 loop: CASSLDGRLAGGNTDTQYF. For the CDR3, the DNA is TGTGCCAGCAGCTTAGATGGGAGGTTGGCGGGGGGCAACACAGATACGCAGTATTTT. This rearrangement joins TRBV11-2 to TRBJ2-3; TRBD2 matches 8 bases. The ends lost 0 bases at V and 2 bases at J; junction bases unmatched: 13. Germline assignment: CDR1 SGHAT and CDR2 FQNNGV. CDR3 length: 19 amino acids. Supplemented by reference TRBV11-2 and TRBJ2-3, the full variable domain reads EAGVAQSPRYKIIEKRQSVAFWCNPISGHATLYWYQQILGQGPKLLIQFQNNGVVDDSQLPKDRFSAERLKGVDSTLKIQPAKLEDSAVYLCASSLDGRLAGGNTDTQYFGPGTRLTVL.

V and J are TRBV3-1 (or the pseudogene TRBV3-2) and TRBJ1-5; D not resolved. V shed 8 bases and J shed 2 bases, with 13 bases lying between them. CDR1 and CDR2 (germline): LGHDT, YNNKEL (reference sequence). The CDR3 totals 14 residues. CDR3 residues: CASGEAGGNQPQHF. The CDR3 nucleotides read TGTGCCAGCGGGGAGGCAGGAGGCAATCAGCCCCAGCATTTT.

This chain uses TRBV5-1 with TRBJ2-1; D may be TRBD1 (5 bases). Trimming left V 0 bases short and J 5 bases short, with 12 bases between. The germline gives CDR1 SGHRS, CDR2 YFSETQ. This CDR3 contains 15 residues. The CDR3 DNA sequence: TGCGCCAGCAGCTTGGCAGGGTCCTGGGACAATGAGCAGTTCTTC. This translates into CASSLAGSWDNEQFF.

The gene calls are TRBV11-2 and TRBJ1-2; D possibly corresponds to TRBD1 (6 bases). The CDR3 contains 15 residues. With 5 bases removed from V and 4 bases from J, the gap between germline ends came to 17 bases. CDR1 SGHAT and CDR2 FQNNGV come from the germline V gene. The CDR3 sequence: CASSHHRVFFYGYTF. The CDR3 nucleotides read TGTGCCAGCAGCCATCACAGGGTCTTTTTCTATGGCTACACCTTC. Filled out from reference TRBV11-2 and TRBJ1-2, the complete variable domain reads EAGVAQSPRYKIIEKRQSVAFWCNPISGHATLYWYQQILGQGPKLLIQFQNNGVVDDSQLPKDRFSAERLKGVDSTLKIQPAKLEDSAVYLCASSHHRVFFYGYTFGSGTRLTVV.

The V and J genes are TRBV6-1 and TRBJ2-5; possible D gene TRBD1, 6 bases. Trimming shortened V by 6 bases and J by 3 bases, and 14 bases separated the two germline ends. The CDR3 runs 14 residues. Per the germline V gene, CDR1 is MNHNS and CDR2 is SASEGT. This CDR3 is CASSNRQDKETQYF. The CDR3 DNA follows: TGTGCCAGCAGCAACCGACAGGATAAAGAGACCCAGTACTTC.

The chain couples TRBV7-6 to TRBJ1-1; D not certain. Germline CDR1 reads SGHVS; CDR2 reads FNYEAQ. There are 14 residues in the CDR3. V lost 2 bases, J lost 6 bases, and 13 bases lay in between. In nucleotides, the CDR3 is TGTGCCAGCAGCTTAAACCTTTTTGGCCCTGAAGCTTTCTTT. As protein: CASSLNLFGPEAFF. Combining the CDR3 with reference TRBV7-6 and TRBJ1-1 gives the whole variable domain GAGVSQSPRYKVTKRGQDVALRCDPISGHVSLYWYRQALGQGPEFLTYFNYEAQQDKSGLPNDRFSAERPEGSISTLTIQRTEQRDSAMYRCASSLNLFGPEAFFGQGTRLTVV.

In its sample, this clone was seen once. CDR3 sequence: CASSQGPGAGELFF. As DNA, the CDR3 is TGTGCCAGCAGCCAAGGCCCGGGTGCCGGGGAGCTGTTTTTT. V is TRBV3-1 (or the pseudogene TRBV3-2) and J is TRBJ2-2; D is unclear. CDR1 and CDR2 (germline): LGHDT, YNNKEL (reference sequence). This CDR3 spans 14 amino acids. V gave up 1 base and J gave up 6 bases, with 9 bases separating them.

The rearrangement uses TRBV5-4 and TRBJ2-7; D is ambiguous. This CDR3 has 12 residues. CDR1 and CDR2 from the germline V gene are SGHNT and YYREEE (reference sequence). V shed 0 bases and J shed 5 bases, with 6 bases lying between them. The CDR3 loop is CASSLGENEQYF. In nucleotides, the CDR3 is TGTGCCAGCAGCTTGGGAGAAAACGAGCAGTACTTC.

This rearrangement joins TRBV6-5 to TRBJ2-5, with a possible D match to TRBD2 (6 bases). V was pared by 4 bases and J by 3 bases, with 12 bases between. This CDR3 comprises 14 residues. From germline, CDR1 is MNHEY and CDR2 SVGAGI. The CDR3 protein is CASSSSGWEETQYF. The CDR3 region has the DNA TGTGCCAGCAGTTCGAGCGGGTGGGAAGAGACCCAGTACTTC.

Only one count was recorded for this clone. The V gene is TRBV2, the J gene TRBJ1-2, with a tentative D call TRBD1 (5 bases). Germline CDR1 and CDR2: SNHLY and FYNNEI. The CDR3 length is 11 residues. The V end lost 6 bases, the J end lost 7 bases, and 9 bases lay between the germline ends. This CDR3 is CASRIGGGYTF. The DNA of the CDR3 is TGTGCCAGCAGGATCGGGGGTGGCTACACCTTC.